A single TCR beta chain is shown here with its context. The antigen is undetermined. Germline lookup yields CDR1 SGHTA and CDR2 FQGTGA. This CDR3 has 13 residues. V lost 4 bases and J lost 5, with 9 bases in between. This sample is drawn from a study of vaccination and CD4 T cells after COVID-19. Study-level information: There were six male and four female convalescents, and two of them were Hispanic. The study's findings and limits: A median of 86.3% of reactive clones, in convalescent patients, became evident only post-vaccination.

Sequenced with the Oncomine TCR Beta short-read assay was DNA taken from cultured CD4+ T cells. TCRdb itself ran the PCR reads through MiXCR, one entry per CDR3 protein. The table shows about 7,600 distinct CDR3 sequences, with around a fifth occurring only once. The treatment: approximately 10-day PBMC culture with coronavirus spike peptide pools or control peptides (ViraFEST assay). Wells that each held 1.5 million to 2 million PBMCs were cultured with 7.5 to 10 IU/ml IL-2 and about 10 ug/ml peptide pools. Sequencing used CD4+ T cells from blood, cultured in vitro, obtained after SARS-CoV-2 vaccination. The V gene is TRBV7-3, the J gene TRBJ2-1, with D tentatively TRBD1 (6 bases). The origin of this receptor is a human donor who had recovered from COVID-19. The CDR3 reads CASSSQGDNEQFF. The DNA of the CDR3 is TGTGCCAGCAGCTCACAGGGAGACAATGAGCAGTTCTTC.